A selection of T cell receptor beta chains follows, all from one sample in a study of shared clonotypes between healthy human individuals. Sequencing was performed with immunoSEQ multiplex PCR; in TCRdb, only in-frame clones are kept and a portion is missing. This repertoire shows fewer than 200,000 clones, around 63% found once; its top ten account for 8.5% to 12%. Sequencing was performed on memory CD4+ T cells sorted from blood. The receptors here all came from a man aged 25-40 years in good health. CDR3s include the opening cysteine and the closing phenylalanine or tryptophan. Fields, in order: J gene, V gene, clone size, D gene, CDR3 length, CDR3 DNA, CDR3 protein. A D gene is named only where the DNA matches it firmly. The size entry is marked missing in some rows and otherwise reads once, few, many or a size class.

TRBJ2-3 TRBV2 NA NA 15 TGTGCCAGCAGTGAAGACGGGAGTGGTACAGATACGCAGTATTTT CASSEDGSGTDTQYF
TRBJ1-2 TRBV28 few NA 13 TGTGCCAGCAGTTTAGGCAATAACTATGGCTACACCTTC CASSLGNNYGYTF
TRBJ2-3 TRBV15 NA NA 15 TGTGCCACCAGCAGAGAGACAGGAGCCCGAGTTACGCAGTATTTT CATSRETGARVTQYF
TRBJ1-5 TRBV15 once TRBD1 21 TGTGCCACCAGCATGGGATTGCTGGGGACAGCTAGTCGGTGGGGCAATCAGCCCCAGCATTTT CATSMGLLGTASRWGNQPQHF
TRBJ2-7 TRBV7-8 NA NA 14 TGTGCCAGCAGGGGTGTAGGGGCCCCCTACGAGCAGTACTTC CASRGVGAPYEQYF
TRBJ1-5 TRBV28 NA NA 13 TGTGCCAGCTCTAGCAGTCAACTGGGGCCCCAGCATTTT CASSSSQLGPQHF
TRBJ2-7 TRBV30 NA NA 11 TGTGCCTGGAGTATTACCTACGAGCAGTACTTC CAWSITYEQYF
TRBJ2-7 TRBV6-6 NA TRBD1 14 TGTGCCAGCAGCGACCGGGACAGGGAACACGAGCAGTACTTC CASSDRDREHEQYF
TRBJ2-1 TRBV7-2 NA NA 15 TGTGCCAGCAGCTTAATGGGACAAGGGCTCAATGAGCAGTTCTTC CASSLMGQGLNEQFF
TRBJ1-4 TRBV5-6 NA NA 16 TGTGCCAGCAGCCTGGGGGGCATCTCAACTAATGAAAAACTGTTTTTT CASSLGGISTNEKLFF
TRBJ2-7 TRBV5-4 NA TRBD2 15 TGTGCCAGCAGCTCGTCTAGCGGGAAGACCTACGAGCAGTACTTC CASSSSSGKTYEQYF
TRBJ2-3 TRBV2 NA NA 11 TGTGCCAGCAGGACCGCAGATACGCAGTATTTT CASRTADTQYF
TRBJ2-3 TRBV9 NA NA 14 TGTGCCAGCAGCGTAAATGAGGGCACAGATACGCAGTATTTT CASSVNEGTDTQYF
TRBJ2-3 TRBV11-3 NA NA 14 TGTGCCAGCAGTCCGGTTGGACTTTCAGATACGCAGTATTTT CASSPVGLSDTQYF
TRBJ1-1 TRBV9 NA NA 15 TGTGCCAGCAGCGTCGACGTAGGGTCTACCTCCTCAGCTTTCTTT CASSVDVGSTSSAFF
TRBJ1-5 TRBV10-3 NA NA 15 TGTGCCATCAGTGGCGGACTGGAGGGCAATCAGCCCCAGCATTTT CAISGGLEGNQPQHF
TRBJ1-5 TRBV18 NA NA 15 TGTGCCAGCTCACCACAGCCCAACCATAATCAGCCCCAGCATTTT CASSPQPNHNQPQHF
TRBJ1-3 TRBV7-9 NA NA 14 TGTGCCAGCAGCCGGGGGGACTCTGGAAACACCATATATTTT CASSRGDSGNTIYF
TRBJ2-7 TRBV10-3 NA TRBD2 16 TGTGCCATCAGTGAGCCAGCGGGAGGGCCGGTCGGCGAGCAGTACTTC CAISEPAGGPVGEQYF
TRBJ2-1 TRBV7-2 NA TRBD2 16 TGTGCCAGCAGCCATACCGGGACTAGCGGGATGGTTGAGCAGTTCTTC CASSHTGTSGMVEQFF
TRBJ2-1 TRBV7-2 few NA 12 TGTGCCAGCAACACAGATTACAATGAGCAGTTCTTC CASNTDYNEQFF
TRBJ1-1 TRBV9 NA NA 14 TGTGCCAGCAGCGTTGGACAGTCGTTGACTGAAGCTTTCTTT CASSVGQSLTEAFF
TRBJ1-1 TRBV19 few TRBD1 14 TGTGCCAGTAGTAATAGGGGGCCGAACACTGAAGCTTTCTTT CASSNRGPNTEAFF
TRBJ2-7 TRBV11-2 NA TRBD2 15 TGTGCCAGCAGCTTAGTTAGCGGGAGTTCCTACGAGCAGTACTTC CASSLVSGSSYEQYF
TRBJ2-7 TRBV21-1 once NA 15 TGTGCCAGCAGCAAACCAAGCGGGAGGGTGTACGAGCAGTACTTC CASSKPSGRVYEQYF
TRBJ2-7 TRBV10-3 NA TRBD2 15 TGTGCCATCAGTGAGTCTGGGGCGGGAGAGGGCGAGCAGTACTTC CAISESGAGEGEQYF
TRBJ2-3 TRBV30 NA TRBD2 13 TGTGCCTGGCAAGCGGGAGCCGAAGATACGCAGTATTTT CAWQAGAEDTQYF
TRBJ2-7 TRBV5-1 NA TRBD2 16 TGCGCCAGCAGCCTGGCTCCGGGACTAGCGGTCTACGAGCAGTACTTC CASSLAPGLAVYEQYF
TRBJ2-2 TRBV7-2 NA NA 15 TGTGCCAGCAACCCGACAGGCGTGAACACCGGGGAGCTGTTTTTT CASNPTGVNTGELFF
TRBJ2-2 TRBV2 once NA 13 TGTGCCAGCACAGGCGCTACCGGCGGGGAGCTGTTTTTT CASTGATGGELFF
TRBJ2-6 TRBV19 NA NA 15 TGTGCCAGTAGTACAGGATTCTCTGGGGCCAACGTCCTGACTTTC CASSTGFSGANVLTF
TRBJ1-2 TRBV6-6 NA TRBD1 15 TGTGCCAGCAGTCCTAACCTGGACAGGTTTAGTGGCTACACCTTC CASSPNLDRFSGYTF
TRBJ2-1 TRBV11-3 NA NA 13 TGTGCCAGCAGGGGTCCCGGTGACAATGAGCAGTTCTTC CASRGPGDNEQFF
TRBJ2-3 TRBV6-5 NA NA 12 TGTGCCAGCAGCAGGACAGCAGATACGCAGTATTTT CASSRTADTQYF
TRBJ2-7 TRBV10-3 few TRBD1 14 TGTGCCATCAGTGCAGACAGGGTTACCTACGAGCAGTACTTC CAISADRVTYEQYF
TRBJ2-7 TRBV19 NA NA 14 TGTGCCAGTAGTATAAGAACAGGGTCCTACGAGCAGTACTTC CASSIRTGSYEQYF
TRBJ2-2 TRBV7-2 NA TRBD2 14 TGTGCCAGCAGCAGCGGGACGAACACCGGGGAGCTGTTTTTT CASSSGTNTGELFF
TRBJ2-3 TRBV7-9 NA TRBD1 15 TGTGCCAGCAGCTTAGGGGGACAGAGCACAGATACGCAGTATTTT CASSLGGQSTDTQYF
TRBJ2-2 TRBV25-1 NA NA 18 TGTGCCAGCAGTGAATCATACCCCCAGATACTGAACACCGGGGAGCTGTTTTTT CASSESYPQILNTGELFF
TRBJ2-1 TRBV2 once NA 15 TGTGCCAGCAGAATATTTAGGGGCGCGTACAATGAGCAGTTCTTC CASRIFRGAYNEQFF
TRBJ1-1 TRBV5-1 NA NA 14 TGCGCCAGCAGCTTGGGGGGTATGAACACTGAAGCTTTCTTT CASSLGGMNTEAFF
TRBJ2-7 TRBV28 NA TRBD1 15 TGTGCCAGCAGTTTATTTCCCGGGACAGACTACGAGCAGTACTTC CASSLFPGTDYEQYF
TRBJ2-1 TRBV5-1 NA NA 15 TGCGCCAGCAGCTTGGTCAGCGTATCCTACAATGAGCAGTTCTTC CASSLVSVSYNEQFF
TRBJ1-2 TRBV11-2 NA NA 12 TGTGCCAGCAGCTCCCAACGTGGGGGCTACACCTTC CASSSQRGGYTF
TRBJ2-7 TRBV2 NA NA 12 TGTGCCAGCATCGGCAGTTTCTACGAGCAGTACTTC CASIGSFYEQYF
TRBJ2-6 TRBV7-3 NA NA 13 TGTGCCAGCATGGTCTCTGGGGCCAACGTCCTGACTTTC CASMVSGANVLTF